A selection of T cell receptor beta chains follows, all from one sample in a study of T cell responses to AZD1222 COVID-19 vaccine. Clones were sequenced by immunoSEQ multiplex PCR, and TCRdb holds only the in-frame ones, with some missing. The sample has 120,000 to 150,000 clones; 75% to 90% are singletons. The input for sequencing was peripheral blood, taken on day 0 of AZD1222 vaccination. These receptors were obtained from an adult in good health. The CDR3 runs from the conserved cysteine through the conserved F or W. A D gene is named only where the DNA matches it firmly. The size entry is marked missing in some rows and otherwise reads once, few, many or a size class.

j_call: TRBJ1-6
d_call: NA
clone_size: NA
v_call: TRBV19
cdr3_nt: TGTGCCAGTAGTATAGTGGTCAGGGCCGAACGACTACTCCACTTT
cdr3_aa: CASSIVVRAERLLHF

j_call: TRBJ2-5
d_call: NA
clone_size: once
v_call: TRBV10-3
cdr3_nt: TGTGCCATCAGTGATGGGACCCAAGCAGGGACGGAGACCCAGTACTTC
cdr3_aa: CAISDGTQAGTETQYF

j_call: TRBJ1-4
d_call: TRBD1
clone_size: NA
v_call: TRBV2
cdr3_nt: TGTGCCAGCCACCGACAGGGGGCAACTAATGAAAAACTGTTTTTT
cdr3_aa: CASHRQGATNEKLFF

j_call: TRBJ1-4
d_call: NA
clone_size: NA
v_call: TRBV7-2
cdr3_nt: TGTGCCAGCAGCTTAGGGTCAGGGCTTCGAAAACTGTTTTTT
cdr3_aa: CASSLGSGLRKLFF

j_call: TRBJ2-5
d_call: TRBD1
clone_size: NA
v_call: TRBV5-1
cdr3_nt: TGCGCCAGCAGCAGACAGGGTAGCCAGGGGCCCCAAGAGACCCAGTACTTC
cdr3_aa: CASSRQGSQGPQETQYF

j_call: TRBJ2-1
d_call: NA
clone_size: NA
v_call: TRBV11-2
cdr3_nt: TGTGCCAGCAGCTCCTTACGGGGGAGCGATCCCCATGAGCAGTTCTTC
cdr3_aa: CASSSLRGSDPHEQFF

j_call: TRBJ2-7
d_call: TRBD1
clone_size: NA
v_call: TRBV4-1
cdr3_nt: TGCGCCAGCAGCCAGAGGGGAGGGACAGGGAATTACGAGCAGTACTTC
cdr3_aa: CASSQRGGTGNYEQYF

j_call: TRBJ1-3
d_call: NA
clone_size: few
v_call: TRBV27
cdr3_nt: TGTGCCAGCAGTCGGGCGGACGGAGGAAACACCATATATTTT
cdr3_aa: CASSRADGGNTIYF

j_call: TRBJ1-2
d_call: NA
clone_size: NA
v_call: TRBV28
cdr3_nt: TGTGCCAGCAGTAGTACAGGGACGGAAAACTATGGCTACACCTTC
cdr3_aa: CASSSTGTENYGYTF

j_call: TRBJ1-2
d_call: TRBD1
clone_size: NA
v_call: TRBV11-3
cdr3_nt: TGTGCCAGCAGTACCCCACTAAAAAACAGGGGGCAGGACTATGGCTACACCTTC
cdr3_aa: CASSTPLKNRGQDYGYTF

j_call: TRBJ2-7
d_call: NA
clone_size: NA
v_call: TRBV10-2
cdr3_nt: TGCGCCAGCAGTGACCAGATTTACCTCCCCGAGCAGTACTTC
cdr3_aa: CASSDQIYLPEQYF